This TCR beta chain was identified during a study of identifying expanded T cells in peripheral blood. Germline V gene data show CDR1 as PRHDT and CDR2 as FYEKMQ (reference sequence). The CDR3 consists of 15 residues. With 0 bases removed from V and 0 bases from J, the gap between germline ends came to 6 bases. Profiled with immunoSEQ multiplex PCR; TCRdb holds only in-frame clones, not every one. The sample contains roughly 81,000 clones, about four fifths of which appear only once. This clone appeared a single time. This receptor was taken from a person aged 18-69 years in good health. Sequenced input: blood. This chain links TRBV13 with TRBJ1-3, with D uncertain. CDR3 bases: TGTGCCAGCAGCTTAGGGAGCGGCTCTGGAAACACCATATATTTT. It specifies CASSLGSGSGNTIYF.